This T cell receptor beta chain was recorded in a study of cytomegalovirus exposure and HLA in healthy donors. Study conclusions and caveats: TCR beta sequences reportedly predicted most subjects' HLA-A and HLA-B alleles accurately.

Each donor was nominally healthy when sampled (though unrecorded immune exposures were likely). The CDR3 length is 14 residues. Trimming cost V 0 bases and J 5 bases; bases outside gene matches: 2. Germline V gene lookup returns CDR1 SGDLS and CDR2 YYNGEE. With 60 Vbeta and 13 Jbeta primers, the PCR was carried out. Clones were sequenced by immunoSEQ multiplex PCR, and TCRdb holds only the in-frame ones, with some missing. This table has 100,000 to 150,000 clones, more than 15% appearing once. About this clone itself: Its antigen remains unknown.

The chain couples TRBV9 to TRBJ2-5; 9 bases agree with TRBD1. The sample consisted of PBMCs. The TCR sequence derives from a female donor in good health and CMV-seropositive. CDR3 sequence: CASSVGGQGETQYF. The CDR3 DNA follows: TGTGCCAGCAGCGTAGGCGGACAGGGGGAGACCCAGTACTTC.